Each of the 26 T cell receptor beta chains below was sequenced from the same sample in a study of vaccination effects on CD4 cells after COVID-19. Their antigens remain unidentified. Assay used: immunoSEQ multiplex PCR; TCRdb lists only in-frame clones, some missing. The sample contains about 65,000 clones, 60% to 80% of which appear only once. Sequencing in the ViraFEST assay came after antigen-specific CD4+ T cells had been expanded with viral peptide pools, which were used to stimulate PBMC. On approximately day 9 of culture, CD4+ T cells were separated out. All vaccine recipients tested negative for nucleocapsid antibodies and had never contracted SARS-CoV-2 infection. The specimen was CD4+ T cells from PBMCs cultured with HCoV-NL63 spike peptides, collected before COVID-19 vaccination. The receptors were gathered from a human donor who received a COVID-19 vaccine.

The gene calls are TRBV30 and TRBJ1-1, with unresolved D. Germline V lookup: CDR1 GTSNPN, CDR2 SVGIG (reference sequence). The CDR3 totals 13 residues. The ends were cut back, 1 base at V and 1 base at J, with 7 bases in the middle. The CDR3 region is CAWSGQSNTEAFF. The DNA of the CDR3 is TGTGCCTGGAGTGGTCAGTCGAACACTGAAGCTTTCTTT. The entire variable domain, with the rest obtained from reference TRBV30 and TRBJ1-1, is as follows: SQTIHQWPATLVQPVGSPLSLECTVEGTSNPNLYWYRQAAGRGLQLLFYSVGIGQISSEVPQNLSASRPQDRQFILSSKKLLLSDSGFYLCAWSGQSNTEAFFGQGTRLTVV.

This clone was observed once. This chain joins TRBV2 and TRBJ1-1, with D possibly being TRBD1 (5 bases). The CDR3 sequence is 13 residues long. V was shortened by 8 bases and J by 6 bases, with 16 bases between the two germline ends. Germline values: CDR1 SNHLY, CDR2 FYNNEI. CDR3 nucleotides: TGTGCCAGCGCTGTTTTGGGAGGGGCTGAAGCTTTCTTT. This translates into CASAVLGGAEAFF.

The chain combines TRBV7-8 with TRBJ2-7; no firm D call. The V gene lost 1 base and the J gene lost 3 bases, with 10 bases spanning the gap. Per germline, CDR1 SGHVS and CDR2 FQNEAQ. The CDR3 sequence is 14 residues long. The CDR3 sequence: CASSLGARIYEQYV. CDR3 DNA sequence: TGTGCCAGCAGCTTAGGCGCCCGGATCTACGAGCAGTACGTC.

The chain joins TRBV10-3 to TRBJ2-2; tentative D call: TRBD1 (6 bases). V lost 2 bases to trimming and J lost 7 bases, with 11 bases between them. There are 14 residues in the CDR3. Germline assignment: CDR1 ENHRY and CDR2 SYGVKD. CDR3 nucleotides: TGTGCCATCAGTGAGACAGGGCGTAGCGGGGAGCTGTTTTTT. Translation gives CAISETGRSGELFF.

This sequence joins TRBV7-2 and TRBJ1-2, with TRBD1 as a possible D gene (6 bases). The germline V gene encodes CDR1 SGHTA and CDR2 FQGNSA. The CDR3 length is 15 residues. Trimming cost V 7 bases and J 1 base, with 16 bases left between them. The CDR3 region has the DNA TGTGCCAGCAACCGACAGGCCGGTAATAACTATGGCTACACCTTC. This gives the protein CASNRQAGNNYGYTF.

The CDR3 loop is CASSQDSWGYQGGYTF. In DNA form, the CDR3 reads TGTGCCAGCAGCCAAGATAGTTGGGGGTATCAAGGAGGCTACACCTTC. V and J are TRBV14 and TRBJ1-2, with D tentatively TRBD1 (5 bases). The CDR3 consists of 16 residues. V lost 0 bases and J lost 8, with 19 bases in between. Germline loops: CDR1 SGHDN, CDR2 FVKESK.

In its sample, this clone was seen once. The CDR3 DNA follows: TGTGCCAGCAGCCCGTCAGACAGTCCCGCTAACTATGGCTACACCTTC. This codes for CASSPSDSPANYGYTF. V usage is TRBV7-8 and J usage is TRBJ1-2; possible D gene TRBD1, 5 bases. V shed 5 bases and J shed 0 bases, with 16 bases lying between them. This CDR3 comprises 16 residues. CDR1 SGHVS and CDR2 FQNEAQ come from the germline V gene.

V gene TRBV6-5 combines with J gene TRBJ1-3; D is ambiguous. The CDR3 extends over 15 amino acids. V was pared by 2 bases and J by 0 bases, with 8 bases between. CDR1 MNHEY and CDR2 SVGAGI come from the germline V gene. The CDR3 nucleotides are TGTGCCAGCAGTTACGGACGGGCCTCTGGAAACACCATATATTTT. It yields the protein CASSYGRASGNTIYF.

The V call is TRBV13, the J call TRBJ2-1, with 14 bases that match TRBD2. V shed 6 bases, J shed 7 bases, and the junction held 11 bases outside the gene matches. This CDR3 is built from 17 residues. The germline V gene has CDR1 PRHDT and CDR2 FYEKMQ (reference sequence). CDR3: CASSRTSGGLSRNEQFF. CDR3 bases: TGTGCCAGCAGTCGGACTAGCGGGGGGCTCTCGAGGAATGAGCAGTTCTTC.

The chain combines TRBV18 with TRBJ1-3, with D possibly matching TRBD1 (5 bases). Germline CDR1 reads KGHSH; CDR2 reads LQKENI. V was shortened by 6 bases and J by 1 base, with 13 bases between the two germline ends. The CDR3 consists of 15 residues. The CDR3 coding sequence is TGTGCCAGCTCTCGGACGGGGGGTTCTGGAAACACCATATATTTT. It is translated as CASSRTGGSGNTIYF.

The CDR3 reads CASNDPGGNQPQHF. CDR3 coding DNA: TGTGCCAGTAACGACCCAGGGGGGAATCAGCCCCAGCATTTT. V and J are TRBV19 and TRBJ1-5; 7 positions match TRBD1. This CDR3 is built from 14 residues. With V trimmed by 7 bases and J by 4 bases, 7 bases remained unmatched. In germline, CDR1 is LNHDA, CDR2 SQIVND (reference sequence).

The chain combines TRBV5-5 with TRBJ2-7; 8 bases match TRBD1. V lost 4 bases and J lost 5; bases outside the gene matches: 8. Germline loops: CDR1 SGHKS, CDR2 YYEKEE (reference sequence). The CDR3 is made up of 14 amino acids. The CDR3 region has the DNA TGTGCCAGCAGCCCCCGACAGGGGAGCAACGAGCAGTACGTC. Its translation is CASSPRQGSNEQYV.

This clone was seen more than once but under ten times. J is TRBJ2-2 and V is TRBV3-1 (or the pseudogene TRBV3-2); D may correspond to TRBD1 or TRBD2 (5 bases each). The CDR3 runs to 15 residues. Germline CDR1 reads LGHDT; CDR2 reads YNNKEL (reference sequence). V dropped 4 bases and J dropped 4 bases, with 13 bases sitting between them. The CDR3 nucleotides read TGTGCCAGCAGCCTCTCCGGGACGGTCACCGGGGAGCTGTTTTTT. Residues: CASSLSGTVTGELFF.

The V gene is TRBV6-5, the J gene TRBJ2-5, with a tentative D call TRBD2 (5 bases). Germline CDR1 and CDR2: MNHEY and SVGAGI. The length of the CDR3 is 14 residues. V was shortened by 10 bases and J by 1 base, with 16 bases between the two germline ends. The DNA of the CDR3 is TGTGCCACCAAACCGGGAACGGTCCAAGAGACCCAGTACTTC. Amino acids: CATKPGTVQETQYF.

The V gene is TRBV5-1, the J gene TRBJ1-1, with 8 bases aligning to TRBD1. The V segment lost 6 bases and the J segment 2 bases; nucleotides outside the gene matches: 3. The CDR3 spans 13 residues. Germline V CDR1 and CDR2: SGHRS, YFSETQ. The CDR3 loop reads CASTDRGNTEAFF. The CDR3 DNA is TGCGCCAGCACCGACAGGGGTAACACTGAAGCTTTCTTT.

This chain joins TRBV19 and TRBJ2-5; 10 bases match TRBD1. Germline V gene sequence: CDR1 LNHDA, CDR2 SQIVND (reference sequence). Trimming removed 3 bases from V and 5 bases from J; junction bases left unmatched: 12. The CDR3 totals 17 residues. DNA for the CDR3: TGTGCCAGTAGTATTCCGGGACAGGGGAGCCGGGGGGAGACCCAGTACTTC. Residues: CASSIPGQGSRGETQYF.

This chain uses TRBV4-3 with TRBJ2-2, with D tentatively TRBD2 (6 bases). There are 14 residues in the CDR3. Germline CDR1 is LGHNA and CDR2 is YSLEER. The V end lost 3 bases, the J end lost 3 bases, and 8 bases lay between the germline ends. CDR3 loop: CASSHQRDTGELFF. The CDR3 nucleotides read TGCGCCAGCAGCCATCAGCGGGACACCGGGGAGCTGTTTTTT.

V is TRBV14 and J is TRBJ1-6; unclear D gene. CDR1 and CDR2 (germline): SGHDN, FVKESK. V was cut by 7 bases and J by 11 bases, with 15 bases left in between. CDR3 size: 13 residues. DNA for the CDR3: TGTGCCAGCAACCTACTCCAGGATCCACCCCTCCACTTT. Its translation is CASNLLQDPPLHF.

This chain joins TRBV2 and TRBJ1-2; no clear D gene. Germline CDR1 is SNHLY and CDR2 is FYNNEI. With 0 bases removed from V and 8 bases from J, the gap between germline ends came to 4 bases. This CDR3 spans 11 amino acids. The CDR3 bases are TGTGCCAGCAGTGAAGCGGGGGGCTACACCTTC. This gives the protein CASSEAGGYTF.

The chain links TRBV7-3 to TRBJ1-5; possibly TRBD1 for D (6 bases). The V end was cut by 5 bases, the J end by 3 bases, with 11 bases between. Germline lookup yields CDR1 SGHTA and CDR2 FQGTGA. The CDR3 is made up of 14 amino acids. The DNA for the CDR3 is TGTGCCAGCAGCCTTACAGGGAACAATCAGCCCCAGCATTTT. Protein: CASSLTGNNQPQHF.

As DNA, the CDR3 is TGTGCCAGCAGCCCCCTACATGGATCACCCCTCCACTTT. It is translated as CASSPLHGSPLHF. This sequence joins TRBV14 and TRBJ1-6, with no clear D. The CDR3 contains 13 residues. Germline loops: CDR1 SGHDN, CDR2 FVKESK. V lost 4 bases to trimming and J lost 10 bases, with 11 bases between them. The variable domain in full, with the rest retrieved from reference TRBV14 and TRBJ1-6, is EAGVTQFPSHSVIEKGQTVTLRCDPISGHDNLYWYRRVMGKEIKFLLHFVKESKQDESGMPNNRFLAERTGGTYSTLKVQPAELEDSGVYFCASSPLHGSPLHFGNGTRLTVT.

The chain recombines TRBV11-2 with TRBJ2-3; TRBD2 matches at 7 bases. With 5 bases clipped from V and 6 bases from J, the junction kept 8 bases outside the gene matches. CDR1 SGHAT and CDR2 FQNNGV come from the germline V gene. The CDR3 length is 14 residues. CDR3 residues: CASSLGGDPDTQYF. DNA for the CDR3: TGTGCCAGCAGCCTGGGAGGGGACCCGGATACGCAGTATTTT.

This chain links TRBV29-1 with TRBJ1-4, with 7 bases lining up with TRBD1. From germline, CDR1 is SQVTM and CDR2 ANQGSEA. The CDR3 loop spans 13 amino acids. After removal of 7 bases from V and 6 bases from J, the junction contained 8 bases not matched to a gene. Written as DNA, the CDR3 is TGCAGCGCTGGACAGGCGGCGGATGAAAAACTGTTTTTT. Its protein product is CSAGQAADEKLFF.

This chain joins TRBV6-1 and TRBJ2-7; D gene ambiguous. Germline V gives CDR1 MNHNS, CDR2 SASEGT. The CDR3 covers 18 residues. V was cut by 2 bases and J by 5 bases, with 25 bases left in between. The CDR3 bases are TGTGCCAGCAGTGAATGGAGTCGGGTCTTACAGCTACCTGACGAGCAGTACGTC. Translating gives CASSEWSRVLQLPDEQYV.

V is TRBV18 and J is TRBJ1-2; 10 bases match TRBD1. The trim removed 3 bases at V and 8 bases at J, leaving 3 bases unmatched. Per the germline V gene, CDR1 is KGHSH and CDR2 is LQKENI. CDR3 length: 13 residues. Written as DNA, the CDR3 is TGTGCCAGCTCACCCGGACAGGGGGACGGCTACACCTTC. Translated: CASSPGQGDGYTF.

The chain links TRBV27 to TRBJ1-4; D not resolved. This CDR3 has 14 residues. V lost 4 bases to trimming and J lost 8 bases, with 14 bases between them. Per the germline V gene, CDR1 is MNHEY and CDR2 is SMNVEV (reference sequence). The CDR3 nucleotides are TGTGCCAGCAGTTCCGGCTATATAGGGGAAAAACTGTTTTTT. This encodes CASSSGYIGEKLFF.